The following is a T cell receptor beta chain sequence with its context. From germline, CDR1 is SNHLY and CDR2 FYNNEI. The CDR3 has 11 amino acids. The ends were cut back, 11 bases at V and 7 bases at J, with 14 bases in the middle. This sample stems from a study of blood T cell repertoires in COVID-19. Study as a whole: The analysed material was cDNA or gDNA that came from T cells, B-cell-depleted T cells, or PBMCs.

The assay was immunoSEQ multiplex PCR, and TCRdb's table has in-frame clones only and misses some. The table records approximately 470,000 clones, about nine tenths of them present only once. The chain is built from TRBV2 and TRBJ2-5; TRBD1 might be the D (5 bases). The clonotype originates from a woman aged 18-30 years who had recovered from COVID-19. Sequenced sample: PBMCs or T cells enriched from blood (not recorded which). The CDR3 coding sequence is TGTGCCGGACACCTCCTTGGGACCCAGTACTTC. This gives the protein CAGHLLGTQYF.